This TCR beta chain came from a study of T-cell memory formation after mild COVID-19. The study's findings and limits: Whereas later expanders leaned CD4+, clones contracting day 15 to 85 showed a balanced CD4/CD8 makeup. Second-wave clones peaking on day 37 lacked confirmed SARS-CoV-2 specificity. Prior to infection, memory already included some responding clones, suggesting cross-reactive memory joined.

This clonotype appeared a few times. Its matching antigen is unknown. The CDR3 sequence is 17 residues long. The V gene end was trimmed by 6 bases and the J gene end by 4 bases; junction bases not matched to a gene: 14. Germline V gene data show CDR1 as SEHNR and CDR2 as FQNEAQ (reference sequence). With constant-segment primers, 5'RACE yielded cDNA libraries of TCR alpha and TCR beta that carried sample barcodes and UMIs. TCRdb itself ran the 5' RACE reads through MiXCR, one entry per CDR3 protein. The repertoire holds 200,000 to 250,000 distinct CDR3 sequences, with over 9.5% as singletons. The receptor was derived from a man aged 18 to 29 who had mild COVID-19 (a few samples of this study predate the infection). Cell type and time point are not known. The sequenced material came from PBMCs or a T cell subset sorted from them (not recorded which). The rearrangement links TRBV7-9 to TRBJ2-2; 7 bases agree with TRBD1. In nucleotides, the CDR3 is TGTGCCAGCAGTTTTGGGACCGGGACAGCGCGCACCGGGGAGCTGTTTTTT. Translated: CASSFGTGTARTGELFF. Looking up the rest from reference TRBV7-9 and TRBJ2-2 gives the full variable domain: DTGVSQNPRHKITKRGQNVTFRCDPISEHNRLYWYRQTLGQGPEFLTYFQNEAQLEKSRLLSDRFSAERPKGSFSTLEIQRTEQGDSAMYLCASSFGTGTARTGELFFGEGSRLTVL.